The clone carrying this T cell receptor beta chain turned up a few times. The source of the sample is a study of cytomegalovirus exposure and HLA in healthy donors. The V and J ends lost 4 bases and 4 bases respectively, with 14 bases between them. The CDR3 runs to 15 residues. Germline V gene data show CDR1 as SGHRS and CDR2 as YFSETQ. Primers included in the PCR were 60 Vbeta and 13 Jbeta primers. Using immunoSEQ multiplex PCR, the repertoire was profiled, and TCRdb retains in-frame clones only, with some absent. The sample has 120,000 or so clones, 80% seen once. This chain uses TRBV5-1 with TRBJ1-4; D uncertain. The sample was PBMCs. This clonotype was obtained from a man between 25 and 39 years old in good health and CMV-seropositive. CDR3: CASSVGGGINEKLFF. The CDR3 DNA sequence: TGCGCCAGCAGCGTGGGTGGAGGAATTAATGAAAAACTGTTTTTT. The whole variable domain, filled in from reference TRBV5-1 and TRBJ1-4, reads KAGVTQTPRYLIKTRGQQVTLSCSPISGHRSVSWYQQTPGQGLQFLFEYFSETQRNKGNFPGRFSGRQFSNSRSEMNVSTLELGDSALYLCASSVGGGINEKLFFGSGTQLSVL.